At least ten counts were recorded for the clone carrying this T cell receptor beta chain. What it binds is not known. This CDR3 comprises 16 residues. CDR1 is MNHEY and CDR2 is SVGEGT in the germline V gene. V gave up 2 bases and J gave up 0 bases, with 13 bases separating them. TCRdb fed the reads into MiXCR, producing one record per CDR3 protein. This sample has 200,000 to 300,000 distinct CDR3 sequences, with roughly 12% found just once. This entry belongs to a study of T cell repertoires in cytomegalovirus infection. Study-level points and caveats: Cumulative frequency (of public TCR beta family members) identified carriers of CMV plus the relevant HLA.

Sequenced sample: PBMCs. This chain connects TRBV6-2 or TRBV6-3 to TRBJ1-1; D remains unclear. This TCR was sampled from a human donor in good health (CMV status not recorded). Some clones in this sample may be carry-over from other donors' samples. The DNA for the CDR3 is TGTGCCAGCAGTTACGCGGCGGCAGGCTTGAACACTGAAGCTTTCTTT. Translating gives CASSYAAAGLNTEAFF.